A single sample gave rise to the 9 T cell receptor beta chains below, sequenced in a study of CD8 T cells in Susac syndrome. An amount of RNA that ranged from roughly 0.5 to 1 ug was reverse transcribed with random hexamers. TCRdb recomputed calls from the immunoSEQ multiplex PCR reads with MiXCR, one row per CDR3 protein. The data hold roughly 190,000 distinct CDR3 sequences, with 80% to 95% observed a single time. Sequenced sample: CD4+ T cells from PBMCs. The receptor source for this set is a human donor in good health.

Here the CDR3 reads CASSFGTGETKNIQYF. In nucleotides, the CDR3 is TGCGCCAGCAGCTTCGGGACAGGGGAGACCAAAAACATTCAGTACTTC. The J gene is TRBJ2-4, the V gene TRBV5-1; 10 positions match TRBD1. CDR3 length: 16 amino acids. CDR1 is SGHRS, CDR2 YFSETQ, per germline. V shed 2 bases and J 2 bases; nucleotides not matched to a gene: 4. Variable domain in full (rest from reference TRBV5-1 and TRBJ2-4): KAGVTQTPRYLIKTRGQQVTLSCSPISGHRSVSWYQQTPGQGLQFLFEYFSETQRNKGNFPGRFSGRQFSNSRSEMNVSTLELGDSALYLCASSFGTGETKNIQYFGAGTRLSVL.

The chain has TRBV23-1 and TRBJ2-4; 15 nucleotides agree with TRBD2. TRBV23-1 is an open reading frame whose function is uncertain. The CDR3 runs 19 residues. Unmatched junction bases numbered 3, after V lost 0 bases and J lost 0 bases. The CDR3 DNA is TGCGCCAGCAGTCAATCCGGGACTAGCGGGGGGCTAGCCAAAAACATTCAGTACTTC. The encoded protein is CASSQSGTSGGLAKNIQYF.

The chain combines TRBV7-9 with TRBJ1-2; 11 nucleotides line up with TRBD1. This CDR3 region has 14 residues. Unmatched junction bases numbered 7, after V lost 5 bases and J lost 8 bases. Germline values: CDR1 SEHNR, CDR2 FQNEAQ (reference sequence). The CDR3 is CASSLGQGAIGYTF. CDR3 nucleotide sequence: TGTGCCAGCAGCCTCGGACAGGGGGCGATCGGCTACACCTTC.

CDR3: CASRVRGSEETQYF. Written as DNA, the CDR3 is TGTGCCAGCAGGGTGCGGGGCTCCGAAGAGACCCAGTACTTC. The rearrangement joins TRBV6-2 or TRBV6-3 to TRBJ2-5; tentatively, D is TRBD2 (6 bases). Germline lookup yields CDR1 MNHEY and CDR2 SVGEGT. This CDR3 spans 14 amino acids. The V end lost 6 bases, the J end lost 3 bases, and 14 bases lay between the germline ends.

V gene TRBV9 combines with J gene TRBJ1-1; D is undetermined. Germline CDR1 SGDLS, CDR2 YYNGEE. CDR3 length: 14 amino acids. Trimming shortened V by 1 base and J by 0 bases, and 7 bases separated the two germline ends. The CDR3 region has the DNA TGTGCCAGCAGCGTAAGCGGAATGAACACTGAAGCTTTCTTT. Encoded protein: CASSVSGMNTEAFF.

This clonotype occurred once. The chain joins TRBV28 to TRBJ1-1, with 8 bases that match TRBD1. The V gene's germline CDR1 is MDHEN and CDR2 SYDVKM. The ends lost 2 bases at V and 6 bases at J; junction bases unmatched: 8. The CDR3 contains 15 residues. CDR3 sequence (DNA): TGTGCCAGCAGTTTACCCGGGACAGGTCGTCCTGAAGCTTTCTTT. It is translated as CASSLPGTGRPEAFF.

The V call is TRBV7-3, the J call TRBJ1-2; 9 nucleotides match TRBD1. The CDR3 is made up of 13 amino acids. Losses at the gene ends were 5 bases for V and 8 bases for J; bases not matched to a gene: 6. From germline, CDR1 is SGHTA and CDR2 FQGTGA. The CDR3 nucleotides are TGTGCCAGCAGCCTCGGGACAGGGAACGGCTACACCTTC. Its protein is CASSLGTGNGYTF.

The rearrangement links TRBV18 to TRBJ2-1; unclear D gene. Trimming took 3 bases from V and 9 from J, leaving 9 bases between them. The germline gives CDR1 KGHSH, CDR2 LQKENI. The CDR3 is 12 residues long. In nucleotides, the CDR3 is TGTGCCAGCTCACCGATGGTAGGTGAGCAGTTCTTC. Protein sequence: CASSPMVGEQFF. Together with reference TRBV18 and TRBJ2-1, the CDR3 gives the full variable domain: NAGVMQNPRHLVRRRGQEARLRCSPMKGHSHVYWYRQLPEEGLKFMVYLQKENIIDESGMPKERFSAEFPKEGPSILRIQQVVRGDSAAYFCASSPMVGEQFFGPGTRLTVL.

The CDR3 here is CASSLGFTGGKTF. CDR3 DNA: TGTGCCAGCAGCTTAGGTTTCACGGGCGGCAAAACCTTC. V usage is TRBV7-2 and J usage is TRBJ1-2; D gene uncertain. V shed 1 base and J shed 14 bases, with 17 bases lying between them. The CDR3 sequence is 13 residues long. Germline assignment: CDR1 SGHTA and CDR2 FQGNSA.